This T cell receptor (beta chain) was identified in a study of OX40 agonist ivuxolimab in advanced cancers. Across the study: Patients were treated with intravenous ivuxolimab, dosed at 0.01 to 10 mg/kg and infused every 2 weeks. The study enrolled dose-escalation patients with hepatocellular carcinoma, melanoma, renal cell or head and neck cancer.

The table came from immunoSEQ multiplex PCR; TCRdb's copy has only in-frame clones and leaves some out. The repertoire holds around 51,000 clones, with about 80% as singletons. This CDR3 region has 11 residues. Germline V lookup: CDR1 SGHTA, CDR2 FQGNSA. The germline V and J ends were trimmed by 6 bases and 3 bases, with 6 bases remaining between them. This clone appeared a single time. The receptor comes from an adult with an advanced solid tumor such as melanoma, head and neck, liver or kidney cancer. The rearrangement joins TRBV7-2 to TRBJ2-7, with no clear D. The sample in question was CD4+ or CD8+ T cells sorted from blood, obtained in a trial of the OX40 agonist ivuxolimab. The CDR3 DNA follows: TGTGCCAGCAGTAAGGGCTACGAGCAGTACTTC. This sequence encodes CASSKGYEQYF.